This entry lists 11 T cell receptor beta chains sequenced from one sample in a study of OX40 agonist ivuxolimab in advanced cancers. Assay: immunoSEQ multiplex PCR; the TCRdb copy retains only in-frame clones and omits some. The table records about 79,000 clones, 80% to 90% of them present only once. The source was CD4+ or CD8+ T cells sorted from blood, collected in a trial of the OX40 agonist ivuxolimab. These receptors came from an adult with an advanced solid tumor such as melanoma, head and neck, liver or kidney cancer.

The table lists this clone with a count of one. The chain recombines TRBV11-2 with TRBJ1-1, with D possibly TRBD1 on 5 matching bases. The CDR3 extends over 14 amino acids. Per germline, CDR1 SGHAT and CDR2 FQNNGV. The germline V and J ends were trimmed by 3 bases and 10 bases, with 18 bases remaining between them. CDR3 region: CASSLNQGSMGAFF. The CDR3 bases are TGTGCCAGCAGCTTGAACCAGGGCTCTATGGGAGCTTTCTTT.

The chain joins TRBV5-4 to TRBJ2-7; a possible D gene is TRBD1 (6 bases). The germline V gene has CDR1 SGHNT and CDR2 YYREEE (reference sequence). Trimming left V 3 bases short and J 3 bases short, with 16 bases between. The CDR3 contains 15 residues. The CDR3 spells CASSYQTGTGYEQYF. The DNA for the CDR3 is TGTGCCAGCAGCTACCAAACAGGGACGGGCTACGAGCAGTACTTC.

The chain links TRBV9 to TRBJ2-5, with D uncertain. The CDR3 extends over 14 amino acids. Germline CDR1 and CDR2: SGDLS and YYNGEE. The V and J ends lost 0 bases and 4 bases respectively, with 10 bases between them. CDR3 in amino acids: CASSVDDFLETQYF. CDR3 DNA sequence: TGTGCCAGCAGCGTAGACGATTTTCTAGAGACCCAGTACTTC.

In DNA, the CDR3 is TGCAGTGCTAAGGAAACTGAAGCTTTCTTT. Protein sequence: CSAKETEAFF. The chain has TRBV20-1 and TRBJ1-1; D remains ambiguous. Germline assignment: CDR1 DFQATT and CDR2 SNEGSKA (reference sequence). Trimming removed 4 bases from V and 5 bases from J, with 5 bases in between. CDR3 size: 10 residues.

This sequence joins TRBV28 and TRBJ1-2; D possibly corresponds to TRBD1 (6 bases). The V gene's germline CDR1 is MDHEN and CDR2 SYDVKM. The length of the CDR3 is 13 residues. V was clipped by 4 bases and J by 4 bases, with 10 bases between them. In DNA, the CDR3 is TGTGCCAGCAGTTCGGGACAATCCTATGGCTACACCTTC. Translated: CASSSGQSYGYTF.

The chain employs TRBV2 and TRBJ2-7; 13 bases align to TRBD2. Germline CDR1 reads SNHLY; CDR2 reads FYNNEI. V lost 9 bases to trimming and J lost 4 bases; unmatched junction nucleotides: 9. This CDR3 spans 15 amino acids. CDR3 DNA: TGTGCCAGACCGCCGGGACTAGCGGGGAGATACGAGCAGTACTTC. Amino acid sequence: CARPPGLAGRYEQYF.

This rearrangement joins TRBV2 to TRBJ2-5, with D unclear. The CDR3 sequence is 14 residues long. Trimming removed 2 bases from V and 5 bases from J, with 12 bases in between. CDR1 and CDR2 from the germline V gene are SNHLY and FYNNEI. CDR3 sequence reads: CASSENPIGETQYF. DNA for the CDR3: TGTGCCAGCAGTGAAAATCCCATCGGGGAGACCCAGTACTTC.

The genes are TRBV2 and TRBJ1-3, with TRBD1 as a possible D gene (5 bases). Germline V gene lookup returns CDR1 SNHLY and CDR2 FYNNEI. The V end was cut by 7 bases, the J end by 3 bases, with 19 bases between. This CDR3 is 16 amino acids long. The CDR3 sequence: CASTPVRRADGNTIYF. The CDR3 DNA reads TGTGCCAGCACCCCGGTTCGCAGGGCTGATGGAAACACCATATATTTT.

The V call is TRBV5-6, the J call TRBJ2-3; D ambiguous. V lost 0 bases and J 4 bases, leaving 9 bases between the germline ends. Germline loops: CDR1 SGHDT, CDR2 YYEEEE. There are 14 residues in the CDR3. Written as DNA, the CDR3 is TGTGCCAGCAGCTTGGAGCCCAAGTCAGATACGCAGTATTTT. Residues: CASSLEPKSDTQYF. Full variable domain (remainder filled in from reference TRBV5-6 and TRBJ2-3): DAGVTQSPTHLIKTRGQQVTLRCSPKSGHDTVSWYQQALGQGPQFIFQYYEEEERQRGNFPDRFSGHQFPNYSSELNVNALLLGDSALYLCASSLEPKSDTQYFGPGTRLTVL.

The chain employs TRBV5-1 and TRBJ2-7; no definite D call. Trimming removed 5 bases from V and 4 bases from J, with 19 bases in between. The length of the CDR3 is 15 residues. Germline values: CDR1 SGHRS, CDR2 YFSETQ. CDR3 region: CASSQGSVVPYEQYF. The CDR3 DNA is TGCGCCAGCAGTCAAGGGTCGGTAGTCCCATACGAGCAGTACTTC.

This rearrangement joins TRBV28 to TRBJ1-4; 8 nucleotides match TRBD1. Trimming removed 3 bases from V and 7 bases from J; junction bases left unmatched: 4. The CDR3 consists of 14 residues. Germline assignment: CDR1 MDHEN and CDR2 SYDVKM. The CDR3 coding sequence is TGTGCCAGCAGTTTGGACAGGGTTGTTGAAAAACTGTTTTTT. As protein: CASSLDRVVEKLFF.